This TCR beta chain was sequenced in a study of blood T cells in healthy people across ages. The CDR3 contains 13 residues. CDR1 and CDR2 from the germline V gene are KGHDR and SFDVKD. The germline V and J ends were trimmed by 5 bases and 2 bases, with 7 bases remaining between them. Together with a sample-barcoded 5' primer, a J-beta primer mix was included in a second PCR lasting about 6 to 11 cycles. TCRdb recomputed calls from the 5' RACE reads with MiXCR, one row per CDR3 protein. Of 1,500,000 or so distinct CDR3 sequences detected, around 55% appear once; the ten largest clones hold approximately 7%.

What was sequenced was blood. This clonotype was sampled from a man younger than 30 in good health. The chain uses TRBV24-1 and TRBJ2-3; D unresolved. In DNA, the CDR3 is TGTGCCACCAGTGCCCCCACCACAGATACGCAGTATTTT. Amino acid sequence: CATSAPTTDTQYF.